This is a list of T cell receptor beta chains from one sample in a study of blood T cell repertoires in COVID-19. Clones were read by immunoSEQ multiplex PCR, and TCRdb kept only the in-frame ones, dropping some. The table includes 250,000 to 300,000 clones, just under 90% detected once. Sequencing used PBMCs or T cells enriched from blood (not recorded which). The receptors shown here come from a woman aged 55-70 years who had recovered from COVID-19. CDR3s include the opening cysteine and the closing phenylalanine or tryptophan. D genes are given only for firm matches. Size tells how often a clone was seen (once, few, many) or the class of an expanded clone, and some rows leave it out.

TRBJ1-2,.,TRBV10-2,TRBD1,CASRDTGTGYGYTF,TGCGCCAGCAGGGATACCGGGACAGGCTATGGCTACACCTTC
TRBJ1-3,.,TRBV5-1,TRBD1,CASSLSPGQGKGNTIYF,TGCGCCAGCAGCTTGAGTCCGGGACAGGGGAAAGGAAACACCATATATTTT
TRBJ2-2,.,TRBV6-5,.,CASSSPGTGELFF,TGTGCCAGCAGTTCCCCAGGGACCGGGGAGCTGTTTTTT
TRBJ1-5,.,TRBV6-1,.,CASSEAIRRAIQPQHF,TGTGCCAGCAGTGAAGCGATTCGCAGGGCTATTCAGCCCCAGCATTTT
TRBJ2-3,.,TRBV7-2,TRBD1,CASSPQGVKTDTQYF,TGTGCCAGCAGCCCACAGGGGGTGAAGACAGATACGCAGTATTTT
TRBJ1-5,.,TRBV29-1,TRBD1,CSARDRVDQPQHF,TGCAGCGCCCGGGACAGGGTTGATCAGCCCCAGCATTTT
TRBJ1-4,.,TRBV4-1,TRBD1,CASSQGDRGEGLFF,TGCGCCAGCAGCCAAGGCGACAGGGGCGAGGGGCTGTTTTTT
TRBJ2-5,.,TRBV5-4,.,CASSRAGTSGETQYF,TGTGCCAGCAGCCGGGCCGGGACATCTGGAGAGACCCAGTACTTC
TRBJ1-6,.,TRBV11-2,.,CASSLEADQGYSPLHF,TGTGCCAGCAGCTTAGAGGCAGATCAGGGGTATTCACCCCTCCACTTT
TRBJ1-1,.,TRBV18,.,CASSPGQFTEAFF,TGTGCCAGCTCACCAGGACAGTTCACTGAAGCTTTCTTT
TRBJ2-7,few,TRBV11-2,.,CASSLDRQGTHEQYF,TGTGCCAGCAGCTTAGACCGTCAGGGGACCCACGAGCAGTACTTC
TRBJ2-5,.,TRBV4-1,.,CASRGALIETQYF,TGCGCCAGCAGGGGGGCCTTAATAGAGACCCAGTACTTC
TRBJ1-3,.,TRBV28,.,CASPPALHESGNTIYF,TGTGCCAGCCCGCCCGCCTTGCACGAGTCTGGAAACACCATATATTTT
TRBJ1-2,.,TRBV3-1/TRBV3-2,.,CASSQDLQTSNYGYTF,TGTGCCAGCAGCCAAGATCTGCAGACTTCTAACTATGGCTACACCTTC
TRBJ2-3,.,TRBV2,.,CASSEQTDTQYF,TGTGCCAGCAGTGAACAAACAGATACGCAGTATTTT
TRBJ2-7,.,TRBV5-1,TRBD2,CASTPGGGSYEQYF,TGCGCCAGCACCCCGGGCGGGGGATCCTACGAGCAGTACTTC
TRBJ1-2,.,TRBV7-9,.,CASSPEGYGYTF,TGTGCCAGCAGCCCGGAGGGCTATGGCTACACCTTC
TRBJ2-5,.,TRBV14,.,CASSQSTGYWAETQYF,TGTGCCAGCAGCCAATCCACGGGGTATTGGGCAGAGACCCAGTACTTC
TRBJ2-5,.,TRBV28,TRBD1,CASSKQGVQTQYF,TGTGCCAGCAGTAAACAGGGGGTGCAGACCCAGTACTTC
TRBJ2-5,.,TRBV3-1/TRBV3-2,.,CASSQQGTQYF,TGTGCCAGCAGCCAACAGGGGACCCAGTACTTC
TRBJ1-2,.,TRBV7-8,.,CASSLGTVVGGYTF,TGTGCCAGCAGCTTAGGGACAGTGGTGGGGGGCTACACCTTC
TRBJ2-3,.,TRBV11-3,.,CASSSGRFTQYF,TGTGCCAGCAGCTCAGGAAGGTTTACGCAGTATTTT
TRBJ2-7,few,TRBV24-1,.,CATSDWEEQYF,TGTGCCACCAGTGATTGGGAGGAGCAGTACTTC
TRBJ1-2,once,TRBV9,TRBD1,CASSAGQGNYGYTF,TGTGCCAGCAGCGCTGGACAGGGGAACTATGGCTACACCTTC
TRBJ1-4,once,TRBV28,.,CASTKFGGAGANEKLFF,TGTGCCAGCACCAAATTCGGGGGAGCGGGAGCTAATGAAAAACTGTTTTTT
TRBJ1-5,.,TRBV18,.,CASSPDINQPQHF,TGTGCCAGCTCTCCGGACATAAATCAGCCCCAGCATTTT
TRBJ2-1,.,TRBV7-9,.,CASSSLIVGGTYNEQFF,TGTGCCAGCAGCTCACTTATAGTCGGCGGGACCTACAATGAGCAGTTCTTC
TRBJ1-2,.,TRBV2,.,CASRGGGSYGYTF,TGTGCCAGCAGAGGTGGCGGTAGCTATGGCTACACCTTC
TRBJ2-5,.,TRBV28,TRBD2,CASRALAGGLETQYF,TGTGCCAGCAGGGCACTAGCGGGAGGGTTGGAGACCCAGTACTTC
TRBJ1-3,.,TRBV5-1,.,CASSGGENSGNTIYF,TGCGCCAGCAGCGGCGGGGAAAACTCTGGAAACACCATATATTTT
TRBJ2-7,.,TRBV7-9,TRBD1,CASSFYRGIEQYF,TGTGCCAGCAGCTTCTACAGGGGGATCGAGCAGTACTTC
TRBJ2-7,.,TRBV19,TRBD1,CASSSGQGANEQYF,TGTGCCAGTAGTAGCGGACAGGGGGCCAACGAGCAGTACTTC
TRBJ1-2,.,TRBV3-1/TRBV3-2,.,CASSHSSGGYTF,TGTGCCAGCAGCCATTCGTCAGGGGGCTACACCTTC
TRBJ1-6,once,TRBV11-2,.,CASSLGISGNSPLHF,TGTGCCAGCAGCTTGGGGATTAGCGGCAATTCACCCCTCCACTTT
TRBJ2-5,.,TRBV2,.,CASSEEGHAAQYF,TGTGCCAGCAGTGAAGAGGGGCACGCGGCCCAGTACTTC
TRBJ1-6,few,TRBV7-2,.,CASSFGDSNSPLHF,TGTGCCAGCAGCTTTGGGGACTCAAATTCACCCCTCCACTTT
TRBJ2-5,.,TRBV3-1/TRBV3-2,TRBD2,CASSPGLAGGETQYF,TGTGCCAGCAGCCCGGGACTAGCGGGAGGAGAGACCCAGTACTTC
TRBJ2-7,.,TRBV7-3,TRBD2,CASSFLAGDSYEQYF,TGTGCCAGCAGCTTCCTAGCGGGGGACTCCTACGAGCAGTACTTC
TRBJ2-1,.,TRBV14,TRBD2,CASSSGTTYYNEQFF,TGTGCCAGCAGCTCAGGGACTACTTACTACAATGAGCAGTTCTTC
TRBJ2-7,.,TRBV5-5,TRBD1,CASSPGQGGYEQYF,TGTGCCAGCAGCCCGGGACAGGGGGGCTACGAGCAGTACTTC
TRBJ2-4,.,TRBV7-9,TRBD2,CASSRGGGGNIQYF,TGTGCCAGCAGCCGGGGGGGCGGCGGAAACATTCAGTACTTC
TRBJ2-5,.,TRBV5-1,.,CASSCGETQYF,TGCGCCAGCAGCTGCGGAGAGACCCAGTACTTC
TRBJ2-7,.,TRBV7-9,TRBD1,CASSSPDRGPYEQYF,TGTGCCAGCAGCTCCCCGGACAGGGGGCCCTACGAGCAGTACTTC
TRBJ2-2,.,TRBV2,TRBD2,CASIWLAGAGELFF,TGTGCCAGCATTTGGCTAGCGGGAGCCGGGGAGCTGTTTTTT
TRBJ2-1,.,TRBV10-1,TRBD2,CASSAPGLAEHNEQFF,TGCGCCAGCAGTGCACCGGGACTAGCCGAACACAATGAGCAGTTCTTC
TRBJ1-2,.,TRBV5-1,.,CASSLGTLPNYGYTF,TGCGCCAGCAGCTTGGGGACACTCCCAAACTATGGCTACACCTTC
TRBJ2-7,.,TRBV6-6,TRBD1,CASSRGQGIYEQYF,TGTGCCAGCAGCCGCGGACAGGGGATCTACGAGCAGTACTTC
TRBJ2-1,.,TRBV5-1,.,CASSLGLDNEQFF,TGCGCCAGCAGCTTGGGTCTAGACAATGAGCAGTTCTTC
TRBJ1-2,.,TRBV7-9,TRBD1,CASSPPVGTAHGYTF,TGTGCCAGCAGCCCCCCGGTAGGGACAGCCCATGGCTACACCTTC
TRBJ2-1,.,TRBV28,.,CASRSNQGLSYNEQFF,TGTGCCAGCAGATCAAATCAGGGCCTCTCCTACAATGAGCAGTTCTTC
TRBJ2-1,.,TRBV28,TRBD2,CASISGTRVNNEQFF,TGTGCCAGCATTTCCGGGACTAGGGTTAACAATGAGCAGTTCTTC
TRBJ1-6,once,TRBV14,.,CASSQLGRSPLHF,TGTGCCAGCAGCCAATTAGGGAGGTCACCCCTCCACTTT
TRBJ1-4,.,TRBV27,.,CASRYPGDEKLFF,TGTGCCAGCAGATACCCGGGTGATGAAAAACTGTTTTTT
TRBJ2-5,.,TRBV11-2,TRBD2,CASSRGGETQYF,TGTGCCAGCAGCCGGGGGGGAGAGACCCAGTACTTC